Shown below are 20 T cell receptor beta chains from a single sample sequenced in a study of response to subunit inactivated influenza vaccine. TCRdb called the RT-PCR reads again in MiXCR, with one record for every CDR3 protein. The data show about 520,000 distinct CDR3 sequences, with less than 30% seen just once and approximately 2% held by the top ten. The sequenced sample was CD4+ T cells sorted from PBMCs, obtained more than 4 days after vaccination. The receptors were sampled from a man aged 50 or older who received an inactivated influenza vaccine.

This clonotype was detected only a few times. The chain recombines TRBV7-2 with TRBJ2-7; D is uncertain. Germline lookup yields CDR1 SGHTA and CDR2 FQGNSA. Trimming stripped 10 bases from V and 3 bases from J, with 13 bases between. The CDR3 has 12 amino acids. CDR3 amino acids: CAIQLLSYEQYF. The CDR3 coding sequence is TGTGCCATCCAGCTTCTGAGCTACGAGCAGTACTTC.

This clonotype was seen a handful of times. The V and J genes are TRBV7-2 and TRBJ1-6, with D hard to call. This CDR3 has 13 amino acids. V was shortened by 5 bases and J by 7 bases, with 9 bases between the two germline ends. Germline CDR1 reads SGHTA; CDR2 reads FQGNSA. CDR3 coding DNA: TGTGCCAGCAGCACCCGACGGAATTCACCCCTCCACTTT. As protein: CASSTRRNSPLHF.

The chain recombines TRBV5-6 with TRBJ2-1; 16 nucleotides line up with TRBD2. The V gene's germline CDR1 is SGHDT and CDR2 YYEEEE. The CDR3 spans 15 residues. With V trimmed by 4 bases and J by 10 bases, 5 bases remained unmatched. CDR3 sequence: CASSKGLAGGREQFF. The CDR3 DNA is TGTGCCAGCAGCAAGGGACTAGCGGGAGGGCGCGAGCAGTTCTTC.

This clonotype has only a few counts. The chain joins TRBV27 to TRBJ2-2; tentatively, D is TRBD1 (7 bases). Trimming took 8 bases from V and 5 from J, leaving 12 bases between them. The CDR3 covers 13 residues. Germline CDR1 MNHEY, CDR2 SMNVEV (reference sequence). The CDR3 DNA follows: TGTGCCAGCCAACAGGGGAGGACCGGGGAGCTGTTTTTT. This encodes CASQQGRTGELFF.

The chain links TRBV24-1 to TRBJ2-3; 7 bases align to TRBD1. V dropped 5 bases and J dropped 8; count of bases not matched to a gene: 6. The CDR3 contains 13 residues. Germline-derived CDR1 and CDR2 are KGHDR and SFDVKD. CDR3 region: CATSVTQGSTQYF. The CDR3 DNA sequence: TGTGCCACCAGTGTTACACAGGGGAGTACGCAGTATTTT.

The V and J genes are TRBV5-6 and TRBJ1-2; D gene unclear. Trimming stripped 2 bases from V and 7 bases from J, with 15 bases between. Germline assignment: CDR1 SGHDT and CDR2 YYEEEE. The CDR3 length is 14 residues. DNA for the CDR3: TGTGCCAGCAGCTTTGGCTCCACATCGGGTGGCTACACCTTC. Residues: CASSFGSTSGGYTF. The complete variable domain, with remaining parts taken from reference TRBV5-6 and TRBJ1-2, reads DAGVTQSPTHLIKTRGQQVTLRCSPKSGHDTVSWYQQALGQGPQFIFQYYEEEERQRGNFPDRFSGHQFPNYSSELNVNALLLGDSALYLCASSFGSTSGGYTFGSGTRLTVV.

This clonotype was counted between two and nine times. The CDR3 DNA reads TGCAGCGTCGGGACTAGCGGGGGCTACGAGCAGTACTTC. Its protein is CSVGTSGGYEQYF. This chain uses TRBV29-1 with TRBJ2-7; 14 nucleotides line up with TRBD2. The ends lost 6 bases at V and 3 bases at J; junction bases unmatched: 1. The CDR3 extends over 13 amino acids. Germline V gene lookup returns CDR1 SQVTM and CDR2 ANQGSEA.

The chain is built from TRBV2 and TRBJ2-2, with 9 bases matching TRBD1. Germline assignment: CDR1 SNHLY and CDR2 FYNNEI. This CDR3 contains 16 residues. V dropped 5 bases and J dropped 6; count of bases not matched to a gene: 10. The CDR3 bases are TGTGCCAGCAGTTCCCCCGGGACAGGGTACGCCGGGGAGCTGTTTTTT. Its translation is CASSSPGTGYAGELFF.

Only a few counts were recorded for this clonotype. The V call is TRBV6-5, the J call TRBJ1-2; D might be TRBD1 (5 bases). Trimming pared 6 bases from V and 4 bases from J, leaving 18 bases between. Germline-derived CDR1 and CDR2 are MNHEY and SVGAGI. The CDR3 consists of 15 residues. CDR3 nucleotides: TGTGCCAGCAGATATGACAGTACCCCTGGCTATGGCTACACCTTC. Its protein is CASRYDSTPGYGYTF.

The chain employs TRBV20-1 and TRBJ2-3; 12 bases line up with TRBD2. With V trimmed by 6 bases and J by 2 bases, 12 bases remained unmatched. Germline CDR1 and CDR2: DFQATT and SNEGSKA (reference sequence). CDR3 length: 17 amino acids. CDR3 residues: CSAATSGRAPHTDTQYF. The CDR3 DNA sequence: TGCAGTGCCGCGACTAGCGGGAGAGCACCGCACACAGATACGCAGTATTTT.

V and J are TRBV27 and TRBJ1-2; TRBD1 is a possible D gene (6 bases). This CDR3 has 12 amino acids. Germline CDR1 is MNHEY and CDR2 is SMNVEV (reference sequence). V was shortened by 7 bases and J by 2 bases, with 8 bases between the two germline ends. The CDR3 DNA sequence: TGTGCCAGCACAACAGGGAACTATGGCTACACCTTC. It is translated as CASTTGNYGYTF.

V usage is TRBV28 and J usage is TRBJ2-7; D not certain. Per germline, CDR1 MDHEN and CDR2 SYDVKM. The CDR3 is 12 residues long. Trimming took off 10 bases at V and 0 bases at J, with 10 bases between the two ends. The CDR3 region has the DNA TGTGCCACCAACATGGTCTCCTACGAGCAGTACTTC. Protein product: CATNMVSYEQYF. Drawing the rest from reference TRBV28 and TRBJ2-7, the complete variable domain is DVKVTQSSRYLVKRTGEKVFLECVQDMDHENMFWYRQDPGLGLRLIYFSYDVKMKEKGDIPEGYSVSREKKERFSLILESASTNQTSMYLCATNMVSYEQYFGPGTRLTVT.

There are a few counts of this clonotype. J is TRBJ1-2 and V is TRBV7-2; no definite D call. The V gene's germline CDR1 is SGHTA and CDR2 FQGNSA. The ends were cut back, 3 bases at V and 2 bases at J, with 10 bases in the middle. CDR3 length equals 14 residues. The CDR3 nucleotides read TGTGCCAGCAGCTTGACGACTGTCAACTATGGCTACACCTTC. This gives the protein CASSLTTVNYGYTF.

The J gene is TRBJ2-7, the V gene TRBV20-1, with TRBD1 matching 7 bases. Germline V gene sequence: CDR1 DFQATT, CDR2 SNEGSKA (reference sequence). Trimming took 5 bases from V and 5 from J; bases not matched to a gene: 9. The CDR3 runs to 13 residues. The CDR3 region is CSAARAGGNEQYF. Written as DNA, the CDR3 is TGCAGTGCTGCCAGGGCAGGGGGTAACGAGCAGTACTTC.

This chain links TRBV2 with TRBJ2-3; 10 positions match TRBD2. V trimming: 6 bases; J trimming: 0 bases; junction bases outside the gene matches: 15. Germline CDR1 is SNHLY and CDR2 is FYNNEI. This CDR3 comprises 19 residues. The CDR3 DNA is TGTGCCAGCAGGTCGGGTAGCGGGGGGACCTATTCGAGCACAGATACGCAGTATTTT. It codes for CASRSGSGGTYSSTDTQYF.

This clonotype came up a few times. The rearrangement uses TRBV7-2 and TRBJ2-1; the match to TRBD1 covers 10 bases. The trim removed 7 bases at V and 6 bases at J, leaving 9 bases unmatched. Looked up from germline, CDR1 is SGHTA and CDR2 is FQGNSA. This CDR3 spans 15 amino acids. This chain's CDR3 is CASTMGQGLFNEQFF. The CDR3, as DNA: TGTGCCAGCACCATGGGACAGGGGCTTTTCAATGAGCAGTTCTTC.

The chain employs TRBV9 and TRBJ2-6, with D perhaps matching TRBD1 (8 bases). V was cut by 3 bases and J by 2 bases, with 18 bases left in between. There are 18 residues in the CDR3. Germline V gene data show CDR1 as SGDLS and CDR2 as YYNGEE. The CDR3 DNA sequence: TGTGCCAGCAGCGGGAACAGGGGGGGTTTAACTGGGGCCAACGTCCTGACTTTC. Translating it yields CASSGNRGGLTGANVLTF.

This chain uses TRBV7-9 with TRBJ2-2; the D gene is possibly TRBD1 (5 bases). Germline V gives CDR1 SEHNR, CDR2 FQNEAQ (reference sequence). With 5 bases removed from V and 0 bases from J, the gap between germline ends came to 13 bases. The CDR3 is 16 residues long. The CDR3 here is CASSTAGRANTGELFF. The CDR3 nucleotides read TGTGCCAGCAGCACGGCCGGCAGGGCGAACACCGGGGAGCTGTTTTTT.

The chain has TRBV12-2 and TRBJ2-3; the tabulated D call, TRBD2, remains unverified against the DNA. TRBV12-2 is shown as a pseudogene. The CDR3 has 19 amino acids. The CDR3 region is CASRLAKMGLADSTDTQYF. CDR3 DNA sequence: TGTGCAAGTCGCTTAGCTAAAATGGGACTAGCGGATAGCACAGATACGCAGTATTTT.

This clonotype was counted between two and nine times. J is TRBJ1-1 and V is TRBV10-3; D is undetermined. Trimming took 6 bases from V and 3 from J, leaving 11 bases between them. Germline CDR1 and CDR2: ENHRY and SYGVKD. The CDR3 runs to 13 residues. Here the CDR3 DNA reads TGTGCCATCAGATTCCATAGGGACACTGAAGCTTTCTTT. This translates into CAIRFHRDTEAFF.